Shown below are 19 T cell receptor delta chains from a single sample sequenced in a study of γδ T cells in repeated Plasmodium falciparum infection. Flow sorting of PBMC yielded separate Vgamma9/Vdelta2+ and Vdelta2-negative gammadelta T cell populations for bulk repertoire analysis. TCRdb redid clone calling on the multiplex PCR reads using CATT. Altogether around 82,000 delta-chain clones are present, around 1.4% being singletons, with the ten largest covering more than 7.5%. The sample was gamma-delta T cells from blood. The receptors were gathered from a pool of human donors (malaria-infected and uninfected, not separated).

Turning to this clone: This may be a read error: a much more frequent sequence differs by one nucleotide. The chain employs TRDV1 and TRDJ1; perhaps D is TRDD2 or TRDD3 (6 bases each). V lost 1 base, J lost 4 bases, and 25 bases lay in between. The length of the CDR3 is 19 residues. CDR1 is TSWWSYY and CDR2 is QGS in the germline V gene. In DNA form, the CDR3 reads TGTGCTCTTGGGGAACGGGCCGTACCTTCCCGGGGGAACATCGATAAACTCATCTTT. Translating gives CALGERAVPSRGNIDKLIF.

Details on this clone: This DNA's translation differs at residue 9 from TCRdb's protein, which comes from a much larger clone; a read error is likely, and the protein shown is translated from the DNA. The genes are TRDV2 and TRDJ1; possibly TRDD3 for D (5 bases). The J gene comes from matching the DNA to germline here; TCRdb lacks it. CDR3 length: 16 residues. The V end was cut by 0 bases, the J end by 3 bases, with 16 bases between. CDR1 and CDR2 (germline): GEAIGNYY, EKD. The CDR3 region has the DNA TGTGCCTGTGACACCGTCGGGGGTCCCCTGCCCGATAAACTCATCTTT. Translated, it gives CACDTVGGPLPDKLIF.

A word on this clone: One base separates it from a far larger clone, so it is likely a read error. The same CDR3 also results from other DNA sequences found in this sample. The chain has TRDV2 and TRDJ2; the match to TRDD3 covers 10 bases. TCRdb leaves out the J gene; it was filled in here by matching the DNA to germline. There are 19 residues in the CDR3. With 3 bases clipped from V and 2 bases from J, the junction kept 14 bases outside the gene matches. CDR1 is GEAIGNYY and CDR2 is EKD in the germline V gene. The CDR3 coding sequence is TGTGCCTGTGACCATATTGATGTGGGGGATACTGCCTTGACAGCACAACTCTTCTTT. It encodes CACDHIDVGDTALTAQLFF.

Turning to this clone: The sample carries other DNA sequences with the same CDR3. This chain uses TRDV1 with TRDJ1, with TRDD2 matching over 8 bases. Losses at the gene ends were 1 base for V and 10 bases for J; bases not matched to a gene: 20. CDR1 and CDR2 from the germline V gene are TSWWSYY and QGS. The CDR3 is made up of 18 amino acids. CDR3: CALGEQGLPTLIPWGLIF. DNA for the CDR3: TGTGCTCTTGGGGAACAGGGACTTCCTACGCTTATCCCCTGGGGACTCATCTTT.

Points on this clone: One base separates it from a far larger clone, so it is likely a read error. The same CDR3 can be traced to other DNA sequences in this sample. The chain recombines TRDV1 with TRDJ1, with 10 bases lining up with TRDD3. The J gene, not given by TCRdb, was assigned here from a germline match of the nucleotide sequence. CDR1 and CDR2 (germline): TSWWSYY, QGS. Trimming took 0 bases from V and 3 from J; bases not matched to a gene: 19. The CDR3 spans 21 residues. Here the CDR3 DNA reads TGTGCTCTTGGGGAACTACGCTCGGGTCTATACTGGGGGATGGGCCCCGATAAACTCATCTTT. Amino acids: CALGELRSGLYWGMGPDKLIF.

About this clone itself: TCRdb attributes to this sequence the protein of a much larger clone, which differs from the DNA translation at residue 4; a read error is likely, and the protein displayed is translated from the DNA. The chain combines TRDV2 with TRDJ1, with 9 bases identical to TRDD3. No J gene was available from TCRdb, and it was assigned here by a germline match of the DNA. Trimming took 5 bases from V and 0 from J; bases not matched to a gene: 12. The CDR3 is made up of 17 amino acids. CDR1 and CDR2 (germline): GEAIGNYY, EKD. Here the CDR3 reads CACGILTGGPYTDKLIF. The CDR3 bases are TGTGCCTGTGGCATCCTCACTGGGGGACCGTACACCGATAAACTCATCTTT.

With respect to this clone: A far larger clone is a single base away, which makes a read error likely. The chain carries TRDV2 and TRDJ1, with TRDD3 matching 9 bases. TCRdb supplies no J gene; here it was assigned by aligning the nucleotide sequence to germline. Germline V gene data show CDR1 as GEAIGNYY and CDR2 as EKD. The CDR3 extends over 14 amino acids. With V trimmed by 4 bases and J by 3 bases, 5 bases remained unmatched. The CDR3: CACENLGDADKLIF. The CDR3 coding sequence is TGTGCCTGTGAAAACCTGGGGGATGCCGATAAACTCATCTTT.

The chain joins TRDV1 to TRDJ1; 10 bases match TRDD3. Assignment of the J gene here rests on matching the DNA to germline, because TCRdb gives none. Germline values: CDR1 TSWWSYY, CDR2 QGS. Trimming cost V 0 bases and J 0 bases; bases outside gene matches: 16. The CDR3 extends over 21 amino acids. CDR3 amino acids: CALGELLIPRTGGLNTDKLIF. The DNA of the CDR3 is TGTGCTCTTGGGGAACTTTTGATCCCCCGTACTGGGGGATTGAACACCGATAAACTCATCTTT.

This clone has more than one count but fewer than ten. The protein held in TCRdb is that of a much larger clone and does not match this DNA's translation at residue 11, likely because of a read error; the protein shown is translated from the DNA. V is TRDV1 and J is TRDJ1; the D gene could be TRDD2 or TRDD3 (6 bases each). The J gene is not listed in TCRdb, so it was assigned here from a DNA match to germline. The germline gives CDR1 TSWWSYY, CDR2 QGS. Trimming pared 2 bases from V and 0 bases from J, leaving 28 bases between. The length of the CDR3 is 21 residues. The CDR3 here is CALGELAFPNIGGTYTDKLIF. The CDR3 nucleotides are TGTGCTCTTGGGGAATTGGCCTTCCCGAATATTGGGGGCACTTACACCGATAAACTCATCTTT.

This clone was seen a handful of times. TCRdb has a much larger clone's protein, which differs at residue 23 from the translation of this DNA, likely because of a read error; what is shown is the protein translated from the DNA. The V gene reported is TRDV1; the J gene is uncalled; the table's D call TRDD3 went unverified against the DNA. Germline V gene data show CDR1 as TSWWSYY and CDR2 as QGS. The CDR3 runs to 25 residues. The CDR3 sequence: CALGSLPRGLTGGYAFPPYTDKPIF. As DNA, the CDR3 is TGTGCTCTTGGGAGCCTTCCGCGAGGCCTTACTGGGGGATACGCGTTTCCCCCGTACACCGATAAACCCATCTTT.

As to this clone: TCRdb shows a much larger clone's protein in place of this DNA's translation, and the two differ at residue 3, likely through a read error; the protein shown is translated from the DNA. The chain combines TRDV1 with TRDJ2; 8 bases agree with TRDD3. The J gene, left out of TCRdb, was set here by checking the DNA against germline. The CDR3 covers 20 residues. CDR1 TSWWSYY and CDR2 QGS come from the germline V gene. The CDR3, as DNA: TGTGCTTTTGGGGAACTAGCCCTACTAGGTGGGGGATGGTTGACAGCACAACTCTTCTTT. It codes for CAFGELALLGGGWLTAQLFF.

There are many counts of this clone. The CDR3 protein is CALGETLPPRHCTGTDKLIF. The CDR3 region has the DNA TGTGCTCTTGGGGAGACTCTACCACCTCGGCACTGTACTGGCACCGATAAACTCATCTTT. This sequence joins TRDV1 and TRDJ1; the D gene is possibly TRDD3 (5 bases). TCRdb supplies no J gene; here it was assigned by aligning the nucleotide sequence to germline. Per germline, CDR1 TSWWSYY and CDR2 QGS. Trimming left V 3 bases short and J 1 base short, with 27 bases between. This CDR3 has 20 residues.

On this clone: This may be a read error, as it is one base from a much larger clone. V usage is TRDV1 and J usage is TRDJ1; 12 bases match TRDD3. TCRdb supplies no J gene; here it was assigned by aligning the nucleotide sequence to germline. V dropped 3 bases and J dropped 4; count of bases not matched to a gene: 15. Germline assignment: CDR1 TSWWSYY and CDR2 QGS. The CDR3 runs 19 residues. CDR3: CALGDFHRTGGYYDDKLIF. Written as DNA, the CDR3 is TGTGCTCTTGGGGATTTCCATCGTACTGGGGGATACTATGACGATAAACTCATCTTT.

Concerning this clone: The protein in TCRdb stems from a much larger clone and differs at residue 7 from this DNA's translation, likely a read error; here the protein is translated from the DNA. This sequence joins TRDV2 and TRDJ1, with 10 bases identical to TRDD3. TCRdb records no J gene; here it was assigned by comparing the DNA to germline. Germline V lookup: CDR1 GEAIGNYY, CDR2 EKD. Trimming removed 1 base from V and 1 base from J; junction bases left unmatched: 5. CDR3 length equals 16 residues. The CDR3 spells CACDTYRGIRTDKLIF. The DNA of the CDR3 is TGTGCCTGTGACACGTACCGGGGGATACGCACCGATAAACTCATCTTT.

There are a few counts of this clone. It is likely a read error: a sequence one base away is far more abundant. V and J are TRDV1 and TRDJ1; TRDD3 is a possible D gene (5 bases). The J gene, left out of TCRdb, was set here by checking the DNA against germline. Germline values: CDR1 TSWWSYY, CDR2 QGS. This CDR3 is built from 29 residues. Deletions cut 2 bases from V and 0 bases from J, with 52 bases between. This CDR3 reads CALGEGRNRFVSRVVEPPYLGPYTDKLIF. The CDR3 DNA follows: TGTGCTCTTGGGGAAGGTAGGAACAGATTCGTGTCCCGGGTGGTTGAACCCCCTTACCTGGGCCCTTACACCGATAAACTCATCTTT.

In its sample, this clone was seen many times. The rearrangement links TRDV2 to TRDJ3, with 12 bases aligning to TRDD3. Per germline, CDR1 GEAIGNYY and CDR2 EKD. This CDR3 has 18 residues. With 5 bases clipped from V and 2 bases from J, the junction kept 6 bases outside the gene matches. CDR3 in DNA: TGTGCCTGTGTCCTACTGGGGGATACCCCCTGGGACACCCGACAGATGTTTTTC. Its protein product is CACVLLGDTPWDTRQMFF.

This clone was recorded a few times. The protein held in TCRdb is that of a much larger clone and does not match this DNA's translation at residue 5, likely because of a read error; the protein shown is translated from the DNA. The V and J genes are TRDV3 and TRDJ1; perhaps TRDD3 as D (5 bases). The V end was cut by 4 bases, the J end by 0 bases, with 15 bases between. The length of the CDR3 is 14 residues. CDR1 and CDR2 from the germline V gene are TVYSNPD and GDNSRS (reference sequence). The CDR3 nucleotides are TGTGCCTCCCAGTGGGGTTTGTACACCGATAAACTCATCTTT. Amino acids: CASQWGLYTDKLIF.

At least ten counts were recorded for this clone. A far larger clone is off by one base, so a read error is likely. At the DNA level, this CDR3 is encoded by other sequences in the same sample as well. The V and J genes are TRDV2 and TRDJ1, with 10 bases fitting TRDD3. Here the J gene was assigned by germline matching of the DNA, as TCRdb has none. Losses at the gene ends were 4 bases for V and 8 bases for J; bases not matched to a gene: 15. The CDR3 runs to 16 residues. The germline V gene has CDR1 GEAIGNYY and CDR2 EKD. The CDR3 DNA is TGTGCCTGTGAGAAGATGGGGGATACCCTGAAGGACAAACTCATCTTT. Translated, it gives CACEKMGDTLKDKLIF.

About this clone: TCRdb attributes to this sequence the protein of a much larger clone, which differs from the DNA translation at residues 3 and 8; a read error is likely, and the protein displayed is translated from the DNA. The V gene is TRDV2, the J gene TRDJ2, with 7 bases that match TRDD3. CDR3 length: 14 amino acids. CDR1 is GEAIGNYY, CDR2 EKD, per germline. CDR3 loop: CAFDILGNTAQLFF. The CDR3 coding sequence is TGTGCCTTTGACATACTGGGGAATACAGCACAACTCTTCTTT.